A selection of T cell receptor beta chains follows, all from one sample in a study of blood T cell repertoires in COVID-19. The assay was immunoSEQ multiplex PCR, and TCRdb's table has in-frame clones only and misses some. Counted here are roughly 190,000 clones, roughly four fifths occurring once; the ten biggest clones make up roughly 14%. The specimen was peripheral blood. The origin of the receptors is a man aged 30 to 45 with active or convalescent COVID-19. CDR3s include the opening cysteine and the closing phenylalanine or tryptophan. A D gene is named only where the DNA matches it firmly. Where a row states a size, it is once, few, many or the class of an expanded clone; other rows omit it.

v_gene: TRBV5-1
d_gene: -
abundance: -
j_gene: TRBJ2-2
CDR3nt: TGCGCCAGCAGCCCCCTGATTGGGCTCGGCACCGGGGAGCTGTTTTTT
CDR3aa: CASSPLIGLGTGELFF

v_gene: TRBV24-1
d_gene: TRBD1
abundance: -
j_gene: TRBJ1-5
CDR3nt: TGTGCCACCAGTAAGGGACAGGGCAATCAGCCCCAGCATTTT
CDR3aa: CATSKGQGNQPQHF

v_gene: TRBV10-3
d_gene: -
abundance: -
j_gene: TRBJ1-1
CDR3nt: TGTGCCATCAGGGGCGGGGGTAGTGAAGCTTTCTTT
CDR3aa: CAIRGGGSEAFF

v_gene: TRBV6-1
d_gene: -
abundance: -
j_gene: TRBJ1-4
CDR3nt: TGTGCCAGCAGTGACCAGGGGTGGGAACTGTTTTTT
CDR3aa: CASSDQGWELFF

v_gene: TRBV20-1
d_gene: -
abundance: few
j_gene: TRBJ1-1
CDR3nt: TGCAGTGCTAGTAAGACAGTCATGAACACTGAAGCTTTCTTT
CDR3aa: CSASKTVMNTEAFF

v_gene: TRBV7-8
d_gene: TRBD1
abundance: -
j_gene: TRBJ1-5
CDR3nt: TGTGCCAGCAGCTTAGTAGGGGGCCTAGAGCCCCAGCATTTT
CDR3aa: CASSLVGGLEPQHF

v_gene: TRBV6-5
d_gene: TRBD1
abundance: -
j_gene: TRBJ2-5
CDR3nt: TGTGCCAGCAGTCACGGGGCAGGGGGAAAGACCCAGTACTTC
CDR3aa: CASSHGAGGKTQYF

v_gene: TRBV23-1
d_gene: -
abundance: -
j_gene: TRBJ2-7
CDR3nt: TGCGCCAGCAGTCAGGGCCCGGACGAGCAGTACTTC
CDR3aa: CASSQGPDEQYF

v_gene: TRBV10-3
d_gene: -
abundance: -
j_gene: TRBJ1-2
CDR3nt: TGTGCCATCAGTGATCCCGTTGGGGCCTCCGTCGGCTACACCTTC
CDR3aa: CAISDPVGASVGYTF

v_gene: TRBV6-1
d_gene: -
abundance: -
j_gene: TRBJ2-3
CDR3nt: TGTGCCAGCAGTGAAGCGTCGGTACCCGCCTCAGATACGCAGTATTTT
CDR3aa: CASSEASVPASDTQYF

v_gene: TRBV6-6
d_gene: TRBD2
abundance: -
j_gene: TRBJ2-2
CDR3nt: TGTGCCAGCAGTCAGGAGGGCACTAGCGCATACACCGGGGAGCTGTTTTTT
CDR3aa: CASSQEGTSAYTGELFF

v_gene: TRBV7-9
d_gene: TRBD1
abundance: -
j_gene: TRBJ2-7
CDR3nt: TGTGCCAGCAGCCTCCAGGGGGCCCAGGGGTTATACGAGCAGTACTTC
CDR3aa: CASSLQGAQGLYEQYF

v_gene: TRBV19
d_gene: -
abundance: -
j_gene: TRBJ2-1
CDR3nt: TGTGCCAGTGGGGAACAGGGCACCTCCTACAATGAGCAGTTCTTC
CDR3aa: CASGEQGTSYNEQFF

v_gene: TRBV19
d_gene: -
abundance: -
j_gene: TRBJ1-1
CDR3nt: TGTGCCAGTAGTCCAGTGACAGGAGTCTCAGACACTGAAGCTTTCTTT
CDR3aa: CASSPVTGVSDTEAFF

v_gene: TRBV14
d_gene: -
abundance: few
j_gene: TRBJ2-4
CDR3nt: TGTGCCAGCGGCCTTGCAAATAGTAACATTCAGTACTTC
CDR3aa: CASGLANSNIQYF

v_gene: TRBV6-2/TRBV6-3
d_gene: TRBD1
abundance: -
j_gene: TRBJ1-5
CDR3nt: TGTGCCAGCAGTTCGACAGGGGACAATCAGCCCCAGCATTTT
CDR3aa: CASSSTGDNQPQHF

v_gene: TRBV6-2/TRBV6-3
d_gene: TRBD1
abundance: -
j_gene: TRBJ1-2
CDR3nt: TGTGCCAGCAGTAGTGGACAGGGAGACTATGGCTACACCTTC
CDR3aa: CASSSGQGDYGYTF

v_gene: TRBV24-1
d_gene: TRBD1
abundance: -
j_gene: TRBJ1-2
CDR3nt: TGTGCCACCAGTGACTCCGGGACAGGGCTCGGCGGCTACACCTTC
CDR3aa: CATSDSGTGLGGYTF

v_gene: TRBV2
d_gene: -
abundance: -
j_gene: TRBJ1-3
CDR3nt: TGTGCCAGCAGAACAGGGTCGGACCACTCTGGAAACACCATATATTTT
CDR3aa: CASRTGSDHSGNTIYF

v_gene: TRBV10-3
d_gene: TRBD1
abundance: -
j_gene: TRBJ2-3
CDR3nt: TGTGCCACCGGGACAGGGAGCACAGATACGCAGTATTTT
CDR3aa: CATGTGSTDTQYF

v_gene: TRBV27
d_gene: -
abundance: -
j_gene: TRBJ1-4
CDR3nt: TGTGCCAGCACCGCAAGCGGGACCGACCGGAATGAAAAACTGTTTTTT
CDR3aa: CASTASGTDRNEKLFF

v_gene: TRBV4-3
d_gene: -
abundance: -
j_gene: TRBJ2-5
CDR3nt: TGCGCCAGCAGCCAATTCAAGAACGGAGGGACCCAGTACTTC
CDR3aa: CASSQFKNGGTQYF

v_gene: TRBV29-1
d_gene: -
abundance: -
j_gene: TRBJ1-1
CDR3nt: TGCAGCGTCCCGGACACCTTGAACACTGAAGCTTTCTTT
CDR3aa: CSVPDTLNTEAFF

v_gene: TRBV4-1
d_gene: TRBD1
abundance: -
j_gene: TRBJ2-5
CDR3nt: TGCGCCAGCAGCCACCTGACAGGGGGCAGGGAGACCCAGTACTTC
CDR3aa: CASSHLTGGRETQYF

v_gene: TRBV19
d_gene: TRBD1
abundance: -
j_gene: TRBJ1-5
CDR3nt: TGTGCCAGTAGTACCCAGGGGGGTCAGCCCCAGCATTTT
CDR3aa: CASSTQGGQPQHF

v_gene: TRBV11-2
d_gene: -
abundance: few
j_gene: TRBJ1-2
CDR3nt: TGTGCCAGCAGCTTAACCCGGGAGCCTAACTATGGCTACACCTTC
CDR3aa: CASSLTREPNYGYTF

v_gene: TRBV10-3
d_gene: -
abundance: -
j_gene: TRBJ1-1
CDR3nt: TGTGCCGTCAGTGAGCGACAGATGAACACTGAAGCTTTCTTT
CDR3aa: CAVSERQMNTEAFF

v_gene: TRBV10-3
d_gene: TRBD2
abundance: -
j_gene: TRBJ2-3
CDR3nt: TGTGCCATCAGTGAGCCGCGACTAGCGAATACGCAGTATTTT
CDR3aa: CAISEPRLANTQYF

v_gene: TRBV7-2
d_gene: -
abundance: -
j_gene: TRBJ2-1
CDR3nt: TGTGCCAGCAGCTTAGTGAGCGGACAGTACAATGAGCAGTTCTTC
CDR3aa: CASSLVSGQYNEQFF

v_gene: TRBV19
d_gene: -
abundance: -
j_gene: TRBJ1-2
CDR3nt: TGTGCCAGTAGTATTAGTCACTATGGCTACACCTTC
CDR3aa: CASSISHYGYTF

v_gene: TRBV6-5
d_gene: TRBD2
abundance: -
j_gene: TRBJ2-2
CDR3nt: TGTGCCAGCAGCGGGAGGGGGGACACCGGGGAGCTGTTTTTT
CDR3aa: CASSGRGDTGELFF

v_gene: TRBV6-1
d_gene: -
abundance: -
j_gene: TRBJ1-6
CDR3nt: TGTGCCAGCAGTGAAATTTCGGGGGATAATTCACCCCTCCACTTT
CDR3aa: CASSEISGDNSPLHF

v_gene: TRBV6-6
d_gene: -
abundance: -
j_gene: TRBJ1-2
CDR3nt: TGTGCCAGCAGTTTGGGCAGAAACTATGGCTACACCTTC
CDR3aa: CASSLGRNYGYTF

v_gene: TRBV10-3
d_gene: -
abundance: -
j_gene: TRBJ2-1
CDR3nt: TGTGCCATCAGTGATCACCCTTCTAGGGAGCGGCTCAACAATGAGCAGTTCTTC
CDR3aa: CAISDHPSRERLNNEQFF

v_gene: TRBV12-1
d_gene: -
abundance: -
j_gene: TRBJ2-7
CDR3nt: TGTGCCAGCAGCTTGGCCGGGACTAGCGGAAGCTACGAGCAGTACTTC
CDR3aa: CASSLAGTSGSYEQYF

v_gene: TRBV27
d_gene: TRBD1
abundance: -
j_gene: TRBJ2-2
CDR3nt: TGTGCCAGCAGTCCCCGACAGGGCCACACCGGGGAGCTGTTTTTT
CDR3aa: CASSPRQGHTGELFF

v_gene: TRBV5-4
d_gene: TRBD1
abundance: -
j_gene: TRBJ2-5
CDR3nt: TGTGCCAGCAGCCGCGTGGGACAGGGCCTACAAGAGACCCAGTACTTC
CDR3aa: CASSRVGQGLQETQYF

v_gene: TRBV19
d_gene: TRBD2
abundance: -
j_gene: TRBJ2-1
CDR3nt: TGTGCCAGTAGTGGCCCTAGCGGGGGCTCGAAAGCACAGTTCTTC
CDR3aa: CASSGPSGGSKAQFF

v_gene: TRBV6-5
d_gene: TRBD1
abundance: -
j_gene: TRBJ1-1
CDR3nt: TGTGCCAGCAAGTACAGGGGTTCGTTGGACACTGAAGCTTTCTTT
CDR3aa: CASKYRGSLDTEAFF

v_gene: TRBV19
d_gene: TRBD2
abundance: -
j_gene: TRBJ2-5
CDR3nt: TGTGCCAGTAGTCGCGGAACTAGCGGGTTTATGGCGACCCAGTACTTC
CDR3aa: CASSRGTSGFMATQYF

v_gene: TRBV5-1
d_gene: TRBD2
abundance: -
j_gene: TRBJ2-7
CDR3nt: TGCGCCAGCAGCATCCAGGGACTAGAGATTGGCGAGCAGTACTTC
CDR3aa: CASSIQGLEIGEQYF

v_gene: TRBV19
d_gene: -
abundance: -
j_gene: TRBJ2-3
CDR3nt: TGTGCCAGTAGTATAGAACTAGCCTACACAGATACGCAGTATTTT
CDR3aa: CASSIELAYTDTQYF

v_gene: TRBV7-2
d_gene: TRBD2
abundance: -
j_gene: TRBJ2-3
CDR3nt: TGTGCCAGCAGCCCTGGACTAGCGGGAAGGGATACGCAGTATTTT
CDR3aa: CASSPGLAGRDTQYF

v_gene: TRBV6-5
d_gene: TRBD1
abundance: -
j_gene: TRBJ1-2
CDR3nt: TGTGCCAGCGGGACAGGCAGGGGGCTTGGCACCTTC
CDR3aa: CASGTGRGLGTF

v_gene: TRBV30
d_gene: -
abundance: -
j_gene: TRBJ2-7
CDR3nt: TGTGCCTGGAGCATAGCAGCTGGGGAGCAGTACTTC
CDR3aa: CAWSIAAGEQYF

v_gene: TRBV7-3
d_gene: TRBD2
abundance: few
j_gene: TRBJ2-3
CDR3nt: TGTGCCAGCACCAACGGCGGGGGGGCTGCAGATACGCAGTATTTT
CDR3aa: CASTNGGGAADTQYF

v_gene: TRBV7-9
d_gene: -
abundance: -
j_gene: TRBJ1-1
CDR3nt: TGTGCCAGCAGCTTAGAAAGCCTTCCCCCACTCGCTGAAGCTTTCTTT
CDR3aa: CASSLESLPPLAEAFF

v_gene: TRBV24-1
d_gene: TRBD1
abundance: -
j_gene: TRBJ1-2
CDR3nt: TGTGCCACCAGTGATACCCGGGACAGGGGTGCCTATGGCTACACCTTC
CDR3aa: CATSDTRDRGAYGYTF

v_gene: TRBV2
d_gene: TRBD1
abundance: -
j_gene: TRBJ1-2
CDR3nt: TGTGCCAGCAGTGATCCGGGACAGATCTATGGCTACACCTTC
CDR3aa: CASSDPGQIYGYTF

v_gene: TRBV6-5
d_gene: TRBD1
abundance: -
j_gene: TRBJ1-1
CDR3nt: TGTGCCAGCAGGATCTCGACAGGGGACCTTTTCTTT
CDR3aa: CASRISTGDLFF

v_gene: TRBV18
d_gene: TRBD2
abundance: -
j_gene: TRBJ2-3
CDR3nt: TGTGCCAGCTCTCGAACTAGCGGGGGGCTTAGCACAGATACGCAGTATTTT
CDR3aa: CASSRTSGGLSTDTQYF

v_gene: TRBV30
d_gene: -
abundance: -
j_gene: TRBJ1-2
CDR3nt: TGTGCCTGGAGGAGGGGAGGGGCGGTCTATGGCTACACCTTC
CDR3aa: CAWRRGGAVYGYTF

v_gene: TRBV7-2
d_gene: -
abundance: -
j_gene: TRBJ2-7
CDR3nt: TGTGCCAGCAGCTTAGCGACAGGTCCCTACGAGCAGTACTTC
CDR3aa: CASSLATGPYEQYF

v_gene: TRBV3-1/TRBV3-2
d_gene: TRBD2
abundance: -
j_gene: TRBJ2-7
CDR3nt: TGTGCCAGCAGCCACGCGGTGGGACTAGCGGAACGCCGAGACTACGAGCAGTACTTC
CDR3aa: CASSHAVGLAERRDYEQYF

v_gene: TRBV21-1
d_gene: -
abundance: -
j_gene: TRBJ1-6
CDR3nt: TGTGCCAGCAGCGCACGGACAGACTATAATTCACCCCTCCACTTT
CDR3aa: CASSARTDYNSPLHF

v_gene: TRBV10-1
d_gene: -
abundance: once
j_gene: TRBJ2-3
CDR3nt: TGCGCCAGCAGTTTGACTAGCACAGATACGCAGTATTTT
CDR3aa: CASSLTSTDTQYF

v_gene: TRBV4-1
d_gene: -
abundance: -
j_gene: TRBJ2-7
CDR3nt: TGCGCCAGCAGCCAAGCTGGCAACTCCTACGAGCAGTACTTC
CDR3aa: CASSQAGNSYEQYF

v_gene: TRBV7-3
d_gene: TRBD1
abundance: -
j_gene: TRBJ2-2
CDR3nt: TGTGCCAGCAGCTCGGGACAGACCACCGGGGAGCTGTTTTTT
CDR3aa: CASSSGQTTGELFF